These 32 T cell receptor beta chains share one sample of origin, sequenced in a study of blood T cell repertoires in COVID-19. Assay: immunoSEQ multiplex PCR; the TCRdb copy retains only in-frame clones and omits some. The table shows over 450,000 clones, with 89% occurring only once. What was sequenced was peripheral blood. These receptors came from a man aged 18-30 years with COVID-19, enrolled during active disease.

DNA for the CDR3: TGTGCCAGCAGCTTGGGAGGTATAGCGACTAGCACAGATACGCAGTATTTT. Its translation is CASSLGGIATSTDTQYF. This chain connects TRBV5-4 to TRBJ2-3; a possible D gene is TRBD2 (5 bases). This CDR3 is 17 amino acids long. Germline V gives CDR1 SGHNT, CDR2 YYREEE (reference sequence). V lost 0 bases and J 0 bases, leaving 14 bases between the germline ends.

The chain couples TRBV5-1 to TRBJ2-2, with 8 nucleotides matching TRBD2. The CDR3 consists of 15 residues. V gave up 4 bases and J gave up 5 bases; unmatched junction bases: 7. Germline values: CDR1 SGHRS, CDR2 YFSETQ. CDR3 protein: CASSPRGGDTGELFF. DNA for the CDR3: TGCGCCAGCAGCCCACGGGGGGGAGATACCGGGGAGCTGTTTTTT.

This chain connects TRBV7-9 to TRBJ2-5; tentative D call: TRBD2 (6 bases). The CDR3 runs 14 residues. Germline V lookup: CDR1 SEHNR, CDR2 FQNEAQ (reference sequence). Between the trimmed V and J ends, which lost 5 bases and 5 bases, there was a span of 15 bases. In DNA form, the CDR3 reads TGTGCCAGCAGCCAGACCGTCGCGGGGGAGACCCAGTACTTC. Encoded protein: CASSQTVAGETQYF.

A single count supports this clone. This sequence joins TRBV19 and TRBJ1-2; 8 nucleotides agree with TRBD1. The germline gives CDR1 LNHDA, CDR2 SQIVND (reference sequence). The trim removed 6 bases at V and 4 bases at J, leaving 7 bases unmatched. CDR3 size: 14 residues. CDR3 DNA: TGTGCCAGTAGCTTACCGGGACAGGCCTATGGCTACACCTTC. It encodes CASSLPGQAYGYTF. The full variable domain, in which reference TRBV19 and TRBJ1-2 provide the parts outside the CDR3, is DGGITQSPKYLFRKEGQNVTLSCEQNLNHDAMYWYRQDPGQGLRLIYYSQIVNDFQKGDIAEGYSVSREKKESFPLTVTSAQKNPTAFYLCASSLPGQAYGYTFGSGTRLTVV.

This chain joins TRBV11-3 and TRBJ1-4; 8 bases are a match to TRBD1. The CDR3 runs 14 residues. The J segment lost 4 bases and the V segment lost 6 bases, leaving 4 bases of the junction unmatched. Germline CDR1 reads SGHNT; CDR2 reads YENEEA. CDR3 coding DNA: TGTGCCAGCAGTCACAGGGGGGTTAATGAAAAACTGTTTTTT. Its protein product is CASSHRGVNEKLFF. The variable domain in full, completed from reference TRBV11-3 and TRBJ1-4, reads EAGVVQSPRYKIIEKKQPVAFWCNPISGHNTLYWYLQNLGQGPELLIRYENEEAVDDSQLPKDRFSAERLKGVDSTLKIQPAELGDSAVYLCASSHRGVNEKLFFGSGTQLSVL.

The chain combines TRBV3-1 (or the pseudogene TRBV3-2) with TRBJ2-2; 10 positions agree with TRBD2. Looked up from germline, CDR1 is LGHDT and CDR2 is YNNKEL (reference sequence). CDR3 length equals 17 residues. V dropped 1 base and J dropped 3; count of bases not matched to a gene: 5. The CDR3 sequence: CASSQGGLADYTGELFF. The CDR3, as DNA: TGTGCCAGCAGCCAAGGCGGACTAGCGGACTACACCGGGGAGCTGTTTTTT.

This rearrangement joins TRBV9 to TRBJ2-7, with D perhaps matching TRBD1 (6 bases). Trimming took off 3 bases at V and 6 bases at J, with 19 bases between the two ends. Germline V gene sequence: CDR1 SGDLS, CDR2 YYNGEE. The CDR3 contains 15 residues. The CDR3 DNA reads as TGTGCCAGCAGCGACTCCCCCGGGACATCGAGCGAGCAGTACTTC. Translating gives CASSDSPGTSSEQYF. Using reference TRBV9 and TRBJ2-7 for the parts outside the CDR3, the full variable domain is DSGVTQTPKHLITATGQRVTLRCSPRSGDLSVYWYQQSLDQGLQFLIQYYNGEERAKGNILERFSAQQFPDLHSELNLSSLELGDSALYFCASSDSPGTSSEQYFGPGTRLTVT.

The chain has TRBV6-5 and TRBJ2-7, with 12 bases lining up with TRBD2. Germline lookup yields CDR1 MNHEY and CDR2 SVGAGI. Trimming at V came to 4 bases and at J to 4 bases, leaving 5 bases not matched to a gene. The CDR3 covers 15 residues. The CDR3 nucleotides are TGTGCCAGCAGTTCCCGACTAGCGGGAGCATACGAGCAGTACTTC. Amino acid sequence: CASSSRLAGAYEQYF.

The CDR3 DNA reads TGTGCCAGCAGTGACCCGGGGAGAGGTACAGATACGCAGTATTTT. Translated, it gives CASSDPGRGTDTQYF. The chain couples TRBV25-1 to TRBJ2-3; D perhaps matches TRBD2 (5 bases). The CDR3 sequence is 15 residues long. V was clipped by 3 bases and J by 3 bases, with 13 bases between them. Germline CDR1 MGHDK, CDR2 SYGVNS.

CDR3 DNA sequence: TGTGCCAGCAGCTTAGACTATGTTACCACCGGGGAGCTGTTTTTT. Its protein product is CASSLDYVTTGELFF. V gene TRBV11-2 combines with J gene TRBJ2-2; unclear D gene. Trimming stripped 0 bases from V and 4 bases from J, with 9 bases between. Germline loops: CDR1 SGHAT, CDR2 FQNNGV. The CDR3 spans 15 residues.

The chain couples TRBV3-1 (or the pseudogene TRBV3-2) to TRBJ2-5, with 7 bases aligning to TRBD1. V shed 1 base and J 4 bases; nucleotides not matched to a gene: 9. Germline values: CDR1 LGHDT, CDR2 YNNKEL (reference sequence). This CDR3 region has 16 residues. The CDR3 coding sequence is TGTGCCAGCAGCCAAGTTGTAACAGGGGTAACAGAGACCCAGTACTTC. This sequence encodes CASSQVVTGVTETQYF.

The sample holds one count of this clone. This chain connects TRBV19 to TRBJ2-6; D might be TRBD2 (7 bases). CDR3 length: 17 residues. V was trimmed by 3 bases and J by 2 bases, leaving 14 bases between them. Germline values: CDR1 LNHDA, CDR2 SQIVND (reference sequence). The CDR3 sequence: CASSIWGGAAGANVLTF. The CDR3 bases are TGTGCCAGTAGTATTTGGGGGGGCGCGGCTGGGGCCAACGTCCTGACTTTC.

This clone turned up a few times. This sequence joins TRBV29-1 and TRBJ2-1; 8 bases map to TRBD2. The V segment lost 8 bases and the J segment 4 bases; nucleotides outside the gene matches: 7. Germline V gene data show CDR1 as SQVTM and CDR2 as ANQGSEA. The CDR3 sequence is 13 residues long. For the CDR3, the DNA is TGCAGCACAATAGCGGGAACATACAATGAGCAGTTCTTC. Translation gives CSTIAGTYNEQFF.

The chain has TRBV5-1 and TRBJ2-3; 14 bases match TRBD2. The CDR3 sequence is 16 residues long. Trimming removed 3 bases from V and 5 bases from J; junction bases left unmatched: 5. The germline V gene encodes CDR1 SGHRS and CDR2 YFSETQ. CDR3 in amino acids: CASSSGTSGSLDTQYF. CDR3 bases: TGCGCCAGCAGCTCCGGGACTAGCGGGAGTTTAGATACGCAGTATTTT.

This clone was detected a few times. The chain has TRBV4-1 and TRBJ1-5, with 7 bases identical to TRBD1. The CDR3 runs 16 residues. The V gene end was trimmed by 0 bases and the J gene end by 6 bases; junction bases not matched to a gene: 8. The germline CDR1 and CDR2 sequences are MGHRA and YSYEKL. CDR3 sequence reads: CASSQELSRGSQPQHF. The CDR3 DNA reads TGCGCCAGCAGCCAAGAACTCTCCAGGGGGAGTCAGCCCCAGCATTTT.

This clone has a handful of counts. This chain joins TRBV10-1 and TRBJ1-1; D remains unclear. Trimming removed 6 bases at V and 1 base at J, with 9 bases between. CDR1 WNHNN and CDR2 SYGVQD come from the germline V gene (reference sequence). The CDR3 extends over 13 amino acids. The CDR3 nucleotides are TGCGCCAGCAGGGCAACACCGAACACTGAAGCTTTCTTT. Translation: CASRATPNTEAFF.

This chain connects TRBV10-3 to TRBJ2-3; TRBD2 is a possible D gene (6 bases). The CDR3 contains 14 residues. Deletions cut 5 bases from V and 0 bases from J, with 9 bases between. The germline V gene has CDR1 ENHRY and CDR2 SYGVKD. The CDR3 DNA reads TGTGCCATCAGTCTGGAGGGAAGCACAGATACGCAGTATTTT. Translated, it gives CAISLEGSTDTQYF.

A single count supports this clone. The rearrangement links TRBV5-6 to TRBJ2-2; D is perhaps TRBD2 (6 bases). Trimming shortened V by 4 bases and J by 2 bases, and 12 bases separated the two germline ends. Per the germline V gene, CDR1 is SGHDT and CDR2 is YYEEEE. The CDR3 spans 15 residues. CDR3 protein: CASSLPGLNTGELFF. CDR3 bases: TGTGCCAGCAGCCTACCGGGACTTAACACCGGGGAGCTGTTTTTT.

The chain employs TRBV27 and TRBJ1-3; D gene uncertain. The CDR3 length is 14 residues. Trimming took off 2 bases at V and 2 bases at J, with 7 bases between the two ends. Germline V gene data show CDR1 as MNHEY and CDR2 as SMNVEV (reference sequence). The chain's CDR3 is CASSLGPTGNTIYF. CDR3 in DNA: TGTGCCAGCAGTTTAGGCCCGACTGGAAACACCATATATTTT.

This clone was recorded once. V is TRBV7-9 and J is TRBJ2-2; 9 nucleotides align to TRBD2. Germline trimming cut 5 bases from V and 0 bases from J; bases unmatched to any gene: 4. Germline V gene sequence: CDR1 SEHNR, CDR2 FQNEAQ (reference sequence). The CDR3 length is 16 residues. CDR3 sequence: CASSARLAANTGELFF. The CDR3 DNA is TGTGCCAGCAGCGCCCGACTAGCGGCGAACACCGGGGAGCTGTTTTTT.

The chain couples TRBV10-3 to TRBJ2-1; the match to TRBD1 covers 10 bases. Germline V gene data show CDR1 as ENHRY and CDR2 as SYGVKD. The CDR3 extends over 15 amino acids. V lost 6 bases and J lost 3; bases outside the gene matches: 5. CDR3 sequence reads: CAISPRTGGYNEQFF. The CDR3 DNA follows: TGTGCCATCAGCCCCAGGACAGGGGGCTACAATGAGCAGTTCTTC.

The chain has TRBV6-5 and TRBJ1-4; D unresolved. The CDR3 runs 15 residues. The germline V gene has CDR1 MNHEY and CDR2 SVGAGI. Trimming left V 8 bases short and J 0 bases short, with 13 bases between. The CDR3 region is CASATSIATNEKLFF. In DNA, the CDR3 is TGTGCCAGCGCGACTTCTATCGCAACTAATGAAAAACTGTTTTTT.

This clone has a handful of counts. The rearrangement links TRBV27 to TRBJ2-2, with D hard to call. CDR1 and CDR2 (germline): MNHEY, SMNVEV (reference sequence). V lost 4 bases, J lost 6 bases, and 9 bases lay in between. The CDR3 is 13 amino acids. This CDR3 is CASSSYAPGELFF. The DNA of the CDR3 is TGTGCCAGCAGTTCCTACGCCCCCGGGGAGCTGTTTTTT.

This chain joins TRBV3-1 (or the pseudogene TRBV3-2) and TRBJ2-3, with 7 bases lining up with TRBD1. The CDR3 sequence is 15 residues long. Germline CDR1 and CDR2: LGHDT and YNNKEL (reference sequence). V dropped 4 bases and J dropped 0; count of bases not matched to a gene: 4. The DNA of the CDR3 is TGTGCCAGCAGCCCGGACAGGACTAGCACAGATACGCAGTATTTT. Its translation is CASSPDRTSTDTQYF.

The chain couples TRBV24-1 to TRBJ2-5; 7 bases agree with TRBD1. Germline-derived CDR1 and CDR2 are KGHDR and SFDVKD. There are 15 residues in the CDR3. V shed 4 bases and J 2 bases; nucleotides not matched to a gene: 6. The CDR3 loop reads CATSEAGGVQETQYF. The CDR3, as DNA: TGTGCCACCAGTGAGGCAGGGGGAGTTCAAGAGACCCAGTACTTC.

J is TRBJ2-7 and V is TRBV6-6, with D possibly being TRBD1 (5 bases). The ends were cut back, 6 bases at V and 1 base at J, with 10 bases in the middle. The CDR3 is made up of 13 amino acids. The germline CDR1 and CDR2 sequences are MNHNY and SVGAGI (reference sequence). The chain's CDR3 is CASSNTGSYEQYF. Written as DNA, the CDR3 is TGTGCCAGCAGCAACACAGGTTCCTACGAGCAGTACTTC.

V is TRBV11-1 and J is TRBJ1-1; 8 bases match TRBD1. The V gene's germline CDR1 is SGHAT and CDR2 FQDESV (reference sequence). Trimming took 6 bases from V and 4 from J; bases not matched to a gene: 4. The CDR3 contains 13 residues. CDR3 nucleotide sequence: TGTGCCAGCAGTTTCAGGGGGCTCACTGAAGCTTTCTTT. It is translated as CASSFRGLTEAFF.

The chain recombines TRBV7-9 with TRBJ2-7, with 8 nucleotides matching TRBD2. CDR1 is SEHNR and CDR2 is FQNEAQ in the germline V gene (reference sequence). The CDR3 runs to 14 residues. With V trimmed by 4 bases and J by 2 bases, 4 bases remained unmatched. The CDR3 nucleotides are TGTGCCAGCAGCTCATTAGCGGGGACCTACGAGCAGTACTTC. It translates to CASSSLAGTYEQYF.

This chain joins TRBV11-2 and TRBJ2-7, with 8 bases lining up with TRBD2. Losses at the gene ends were 5 bases for V and 4 bases for J; bases not matched to a gene: 7. Germline CDR1 is SGHAT and CDR2 is FQNNGV. The CDR3 is 14 amino acids. CDR3 region: CASSPLLAEYEQYF. CDR3 bases: TGTGCCAGCAGCCCCTTACTAGCGGAATACGAGCAGTACTTC.

This chain joins TRBV6-5 and TRBJ1-4; D remains unclear. This CDR3 has 14 residues. Germline CDR1 is MNHEY and CDR2 is SVGAGI. V dropped 6 bases and J dropped 0 bases, with 8 bases sitting between them. CDR3 in amino acids: CASRRASTNEKLFF. In DNA, the CDR3 is TGTGCCAGCAGGAGGGCGTCAACTAATGAAAAACTGTTTTTT.

This rearrangement joins TRBV5-1 to TRBJ2-7; 8 nucleotides agree with TRBD1. In germline, CDR1 is SGHRS, CDR2 YFSETQ. The CDR3 covers 14 residues. V was pared by 4 bases and J by 2 bases, with 5 bases of the junction left unmatched. CDR3 DNA: TGCGCCAGCAGCCCACAGGGGGAACCCTACGAGCAGTACTTC. Protein product: CASSPQGEPYEQYF.

This clone came up once. This rearrangement joins TRBV12-5 to TRBJ2-2; a possible D gene is TRBD2 (6 bases). The V and J ends lost 6 bases and 0 bases respectively, with 17 bases between them. CDR3 size: 17 residues. The V gene's germline CDR1 is LGHNT and CDR2 FRNRAP. The CDR3 bases are TGTGCTAGTGGCCCGCGCCGGGACTCTACGAACACCGGGGAGCTGTTTTTT. This codes for CASGPRRDSTNTGELFF.